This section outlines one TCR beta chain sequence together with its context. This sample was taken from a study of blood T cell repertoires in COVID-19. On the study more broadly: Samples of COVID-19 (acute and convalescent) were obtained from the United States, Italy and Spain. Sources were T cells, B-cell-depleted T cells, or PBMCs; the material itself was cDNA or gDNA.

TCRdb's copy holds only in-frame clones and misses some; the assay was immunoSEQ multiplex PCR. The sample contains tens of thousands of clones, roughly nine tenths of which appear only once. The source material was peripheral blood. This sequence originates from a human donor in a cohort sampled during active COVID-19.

CDR3 in amino acids: CASRGQQAQPQHF. In DNA form, the CDR3 reads TGTGCCAGCAGGGGACAGCAGGCGCAGCCCCAGCATTTT. This chain connects TRBV27 to TRBJ1-5, with TRBD1 matching 7 bases. V dropped 6 bases and J dropped 7; count of bases not matched to a gene: 6. CDR3 length: 13 residues. Germline CDR1 MNHEY, CDR2 SMNVEV (reference sequence).